This passage covers 24 T cell receptor beta chains from one sample sequenced in a study of CD4 T cells in relation to SARS-CoV-2 and coronaviruses. The unexposed donors gave CD4+ T cells in about 2011-2019, prior to COVID-19. Data came from immunoSEQ multiplex PCR; TCRdb stores just in-frame clones and leaves some out. Seen here are around 65,000 clones, 87% observed once, and the top ten hold about 1.6%. The sequenced sample was memory CD4+ T cells from PBMCs. The receptor set was obtained from a human donor in good health.

The CDR3 spells CASSQGGGASEAGELFF. In DNA, the CDR3 is TGTGCCAGCAGCCAAGGAGGGGGCGCGAGTGAGGCCGGGGAGCTGTTTTTT. The chain uses TRBV3-1 (or the pseudogene TRBV3-2) and TRBJ2-2; 7 bases are a match to TRBD1. Germline loops: CDR1 LGHDT, CDR2 YNNKEL (reference sequence). After removal of 1 base from V and 6 bases from J, the junction contained 11 bases not matched to a gene. The CDR3 loop spans 17 amino acids.

The chain is built from TRBV27 and TRBJ1-2; 7 nucleotides agree with TRBD1. The CDR3 totals 17 residues. Germline loops: CDR1 MNHEY, CDR2 SMNVEV (reference sequence). V lost 5 bases and J lost 3; bases outside the gene matches: 15. CDR3 sequence: CASSRNAMTGKDYGYTF. CDR3 coding DNA: TGTGCCAGCAGTCGCAACGCCATGACAGGGAAGGACTATGGCTACACCTTC.

This clone was picked up one time. The chain recombines TRBV29-1 with TRBJ1-1; no clear D gene. Germline lookup yields CDR1 SQVTM and CDR2 ANQGSEA. CDR3 length: 12 amino acids. V lost 4 bases and J 4 bases, leaving 10 bases between the germline ends. As DNA, the CDR3 is TGCAGCGTTGGACGGGTAGGCACTGAAGCTTTCTTT. Translating gives CSVGRVGTEAFF.

V is TRBV12-3 or TRBV12-4 and J is TRBJ1-6; no definite D call. V gave up 7 bases and J gave up 7 bases, with 11 bases separating them. The CDR3 loop spans 13 amino acids. CDR3 nucleotide sequence: TGTGCCAGCAAATCGGGGAGCAATTCACCCCTCCACTTT. It translates to CASKSGSNSPLHF.

This clone appeared a few times. This sequence joins TRBV7-3 and TRBJ2-2, with D perhaps TRBD1 or TRBD2 (6 bases each). This CDR3 is 16 amino acids long. In germline, CDR1 is SGHTA, CDR2 FQGTGA. V dropped 3 bases and J dropped 2 bases, with 13 bases sitting between them. The CDR3 DNA sequence: TGTGCCAGCAGCTTTGCTTCGGGGGCTAACACCGGGGAGCTGTTTTTT. This gives the protein CASSFASGANTGELFF.

The V and J genes are TRBV7-2 and TRBJ1-2; 7 bases match TRBD1. Trimming removed 5 bases from V and 7 bases from J; junction bases left unmatched: 10. CDR3 length equals 14 residues. Germline loops: CDR1 SGHTA, CDR2 FQGNSA. The CDR3 nucleotides read TGTGCCAGCAGCCCAGGACAGGCCGGGAGTGGCTACACCTTC. Amino acid sequence: CASSPGQAGSGYTF. Based on the CDR3 plus reference TRBV7-2 and TRBJ1-2, the full variable domain is GAGVSQSPSNKVTEKGKDVELRCDPISGHTALYWYRQSLGQGLEFLIYFQGNSAPDKSGLPSDRFSAERTGGSVSTLTIQRTQQEDSAVYLCASSPGQAGSGYTFGSGTRLTVV.

The V call is TRBV19, the J call TRBJ1-6; 11 bases are a match to TRBD1. Germline V lookup: CDR1 LNHDA, CDR2 SQIVND (reference sequence). The trim removed 8 bases at V and 9 bases at J, leaving 3 bases unmatched. The CDR3 is made up of 13 amino acids. CDR3 protein: CASGQGAGSPLHF. The CDR3 DNA follows: TGTGCCAGTGGACAGGGGGCAGGTTCACCCCTCCACTTT. Drawing the rest from reference TRBV19 and TRBJ1-6, the complete variable domain is DGGITQSPKYLFRKEGQNVTLSCEQNLNHDAMYWYRQDPGQGLRLIYYSQIVNDFQKGDIAEGYSVSREKKESFPLTVTSAQKNPTAFYLCASGQGAGSPLHFGNGTRLTVT.

The chain combines TRBV29-1 with TRBJ2-1; D gene unclear. Germline V lookup: CDR1 SQVTM, CDR2 ANQGSEA. V lost 4 bases and J 10 bases, leaving 5 bases between the germline ends. The CDR3 loop spans 9 amino acids. CDR3 bases: TGCAGCGTTGGATCGGAGCAGTTCTTC. Protein: CSVGSEQFF.

The gene calls are TRBV7-3 and TRBJ1-1; 7 bases match TRBD1. This CDR3 is 16 amino acids long. Germline V gene sequence: CDR1 SGHTA, CDR2 FQGTGA. Trimming at V came to 2 bases and at J to 6 bases, leaving 12 bases not matched to a gene. Here the CDR3 DNA reads TGTGCCAGCAGCTTAGTGGGGGTAGACAGGGCTCCTGAAGCTTTCTTT. Residues: CASSLVGVDRAPEAFF. The complete variable domain, with remaining parts taken from reference TRBV7-3 and TRBJ1-1, reads GAGVSQTPSNKVTEKGKYVELRCDPISGHTALYWYRQSLGQGPEFLIYFQGTGAADDSGLPNDRFFAVRPEGSVSTLKIQRTERGDSAVYLCASSLVGVDRAPEAFFGQGTRLTVV.

The rearrangement links TRBV4-2 to TRBJ1-5; no definite D call. Germline V gene lookup returns CDR1 LGHNA and CDR2 YNFKEQ. The CDR3 consists of 12 residues. The V end was cut by 0 bases, the J end by 6 bases, with 3 bases between. CDR3 coding DNA: TGTGCCAGCAGCCAAGAGGGTCAGCCCCAGCATTTT. It yields the protein CASSQEGQPQHF.

This rearrangement joins TRBV18 to TRBJ1-4, with D perhaps TRBD1 (6 bases). This CDR3 region has 15 residues. CDR1 KGHSH and CDR2 LQKENI come from the germline V gene. V lost 1 base and J lost 4, with 10 bases in between. The CDR3 sequence is CASSPQGQSNEKLFF. CDR3 in DNA: TGTGCCAGCTCACCACAAGGACAGAGTAATGAAAAACTGTTTTTT.

The chain recombines TRBV7-9 with TRBJ2-2, with D maybe TRBD1 (6 bases). This CDR3 region has 15 residues. CDR1 is SEHNR, CDR2 FQNEAQ, per germline (reference sequence). The V gene lost 1 base and the J gene lost 7 bases, with 13 bases spanning the gap. CDR3 nucleotides: TGTGCCAGCAGCTTAGACAGGGACCGTGGCGGGGAGCTGTTTTTT. As protein: CASSLDRDRGGELFF. Using reference TRBV7-9 and TRBJ2-2 for the parts outside the CDR3, the full variable domain is DTGVSQNPRHKITKRGQNVTFRCDPISEHNRLYWYRQTLGQGPEFLTYFQNEAQLEKSRLLSDRFSAERPKGSFSTLEIQRTEQGDSAMYLCASSLDRDRGGELFFGEGSRLTVL.

The CDR3 DNA follows: TGTGCCAGCAGCCCGACTAGCGGGGGGAGGAATGAGCAGTTCTTC. It translates to CASSPTSGGRNEQFF. This chain links TRBV28 with TRBJ2-1; 13 bases align to TRBD2. Germline lookup yields CDR1 MDHEN and CDR2 SYDVKM. This CDR3 has 15 residues. With 6 bases clipped from V and 7 bases from J, the junction kept 6 bases outside the gene matches. The entire variable domain, with the rest obtained from reference TRBV28 and TRBJ2-1, is as follows: DVKVTQSSRYLVKRTGEKVFLECVQDMDHENMFWYRQDPGLGLRLIYFSYDVKMKEKGDIPEGYSVSREKKERFSLILESASTNQTSMYLCASSPTSGGRNEQFFGPGTRLTVL.

This sequence joins TRBV30 and TRBJ1-4; D gene uncertain. V was shortened by 2 bases and J by 3 bases, with 10 bases between the two germline ends. This CDR3 spans 14 amino acids. The germline CDR1 and CDR2 sequences are GTSNPN and SVGIG (reference sequence). In nucleotides, the CDR3 is TGTGCCTGGAGTAGGCGGACTTCTAATGAAAAACTGTTTTTT. This gives the protein CAWSRRTSNEKLFF.

This chain uses TRBV4-1 with TRBJ2-7; 8 nucleotides agree with TRBD2. Germline V gene lookup returns CDR1 MGHRA and CDR2 YSYEKL. The CDR3 runs to 16 residues. V lost 3 bases, J lost 4 bases, and 11 bases stayed unmatched. The CDR3 loop reads CASSQNLAGPGYEQYF. CDR3 in DNA: TGCGCCAGCAGCCAGAACCTAGCGGGCCCCGGGTACGAGCAGTACTTC.

The J gene is TRBJ1-1, the V gene TRBV6-6, with D perhaps TRBD1 (5 bases). V was pared by 7 bases and J by 2 bases, with 14 bases between. Germline CDR1 is MNHNY and CDR2 is SVGAGI (reference sequence). The CDR3 has 14 residues. In DNA form, the CDR3 reads TGTGCCAGCACCTTTGGGGGAGAAAACACTGAAGCTTTCTTT. Translation gives CASTFGGENTEAFF.

V gene TRBV4-3 combines with J gene TRBJ2-5; 7 bases are shared with TRBD2. Germline lookup yields CDR1 LGHNA and CDR2 YSLEER. CDR3 length equals 15 residues. V shed 0 bases and J 4 bases; nucleotides not matched to a gene: 5. The CDR3 reads CASSQDRGVGETQYF. DNA for the CDR3: TGCGCCAGCAGCCAAGATCGGGGGGTGGGAGAGACCCAGTACTTC.

V usage is TRBV7-9 and J usage is TRBJ1-2; unclear D gene. Trimming removed 1 base from V and 8 bases from J, with 8 bases in between. The germline CDR1 and CDR2 sequences are SEHNR and FQNEAQ (reference sequence). The CDR3 spans 12 residues. The CDR3 DNA reads TGTGCCAGCAGCTTAGGGGAGTACGGCTACACCTTC. This sequence encodes CASSLGEYGYTF.

The J gene is TRBJ2-2, the V gene TRBV5-1, with TRBD2 as a possible D gene (6 bases). V lost 3 bases and J 4 bases, leaving 13 bases between the germline ends. Germline-derived CDR1 and CDR2 are SGHRS and YFSETQ. This CDR3 has 15 amino acids. The CDR3 DNA reads as TGCGCCAGCAGCTACGGGACCGGGAGCACCGGGGAGCTGTTTTTT. Protein: CASSYGTGSTGELFF.

V gene TRBV4-1 combines with J gene TRBJ2-1; tentative D call: TRBD2 (6 bases). V lost 2 bases to trimming and J lost 7 bases, with 18 bases between them. Germline V lookup: CDR1 MGHRA, CDR2 YSYEKL. The CDR3 loop spans 16 amino acids. The CDR3 reads CASSQSSRGSGNEQFF. CDR3 DNA sequence: TGCGCCAGCAGCCAATCGTCCCGGGGGTCCGGGAATGAGCAGTTCTTC.

In DNA form, the CDR3 reads TGTGCCAGCAGTTCAACTTCTTGGGGGCAGCCCCAGCATTTT. This codes for CASSSTSWGQPQHF. The V gene is TRBV28, the J gene TRBJ1-5; tentative D call: TRBD1 (5 bases). The germline gives CDR1 MDHEN, CDR2 SYDVKM. Trimming left V 4 bases short and J 7 bases short, with 14 bases between. This CDR3 has 14 amino acids.

This rearrangement joins TRBV30 to TRBJ1-6, with D possibly being TRBD1 (6 bases). Germline values: CDR1 GTSNPN, CDR2 SVGIG (reference sequence). Trimming removed 3 bases from V and 5 bases from J, with 14 bases in between. This CDR3 has 15 residues. In DNA, the CDR3 is TGTGCCTGGAGCCTAGGGGGGTTTAATAATTCACCCCTCCACTTT. Encoded protein: CAWSLGGFNNSPLHF.

The gene calls are TRBV7-8 and TRBJ2-7; 9 positions agree with TRBD2. Germline V gene sequence: CDR1 SGHVS, CDR2 FQNEAQ. CDR3 size: 14 residues. The ends lost 2 bases at V and 6 bases at J; junction bases unmatched: 5. This chain's CDR3 is CASSLLVSGGEQYF. The CDR3 nucleotides are TGTGCCAGCAGCTTACTAGTTAGCGGGGGCGAGCAGTACTTC.

The sample holds a few counts of this clone. V usage is TRBV12-5 and J usage is TRBJ2-1, with a tentative D call TRBD2 (7 bases). The CDR3 runs to 16 residues. Germline V lookup: CDR1 LGHNT, CDR2 FRNRAP. V was shortened by 0 bases and J by 4 bases, with 13 bases between the two germline ends. The DNA for the CDR3 is TGTGCTAGTGGTTTGGTACAAGGGGGGGCTTACAATGAGCAGTTCTTC. Protein sequence: CASGLVQGGAYNEQFF.